The source of this TCR beta chain is a study of tissue T cells after allogeneic stem cell transplantation. Findings and caveats of the study: Anatomically similar tissues had similar TCR repertoires within each patient. In patients and mice, blood and spleen missed much of tissue repertoire.

This clone was seen a single time. What it recognizes is unknown. Each gene name is a mouse one. The assay was immunoSEQ multiplex PCR, and TCRdb's table has in-frame clones only and misses some. The sample shows tens of thousands of clones, approximately 70% of them seen only once. The sequence derives from a pool of C57BL/6 mice in good health. The sequenced material came from sorted cells pooled from one or two spleens.

This chain's CDR3 is CASSQGRDNQAPLF. CDR3 DNA (partial): TGTGCCAGCTCTCAGGGGAGGGACAACCAGGCTCCGCTT. The rearrangement links TRBV12-2 to TRBJ1-5; D may be TRBD1 (5 bases). The CDR3 goes on 1 residue after the read ends, and that part is filled in from the germline J gene. The CDR3 loop spans 14 amino acids. The germline CDR1 and CDR2 sequences are SGHLS and HYDKME. The V end was cut by 2 bases, the J end by 2 bases, with 9 bases between.